A single sample gave rise to the 18 T cell receptor beta chains below, sequenced in a study of OX40 agonist ivuxolimab in advanced cancers. Sequencing was performed with immunoSEQ multiplex PCR; in TCRdb, only in-frame clones are kept and a portion is missing. This sample has about 69,000 clones, with roughly nine tenths found just once. The sequencing used CD4+ or CD8+ T cells sorted from blood, collected in a trial of the OX40 agonist ivuxolimab. The receptors originated from an adult with an advanced solid tumor such as melanoma, head and neck, liver or kidney cancer.

This chain joins TRBV7-2 and TRBJ2-1, with TRBD2 as a possible D gene (6 bases). Germline CDR1 SGHTA, CDR2 FQGNSA. This CDR3 comprises 17 residues. Trimming shortened V by 6 bases and J by 0 bases, and 18 bases separated the two germline ends. CDR3 protein: CASSVGGRASSYNEQFF. For the CDR3, the DNA is TGTGCCAGCAGTGTGGGAGGCAGGGCAAGCTCCTACAATGAGCAGTTCTTC.

This chain joins TRBV30 and TRBJ2-3; D is uncertain. V was clipped by 2 bases and J by 1 base, with 4 bases between them. Germline CDR1 GTSNPN, CDR2 SVGIG (reference sequence). This CDR3 has 12 amino acids. CDR3 protein: CAWSPGTDTQYF. CDR3 in DNA: TGTGCCTGGAGTCCGGGCACAGATACGCAGTATTTT.

The J gene is TRBJ1-1, the V gene TRBV29-1; 7 positions match TRBD1. CDR1 SQVTM and CDR2 ANQGSEA come from the germline V gene. The CDR3 totals 13 residues. The V segment lost 5 bases and the J segment 1 base; nucleotides outside the gene matches: 4. This CDR3 is CSVRQGSNTEAFF. CDR3 DNA sequence: TGCAGCGTTCGACAGGGTTCGAACACTGAAGCTTTCTTT.

This clone appeared a single time. The genes are TRBV11-3 and TRBJ2-1; tentatively, D is TRBD1 (5 bases). The CDR3 spans 16 residues. V was clipped by 5 bases and J by 8 bases, with 22 bases between them. CDR1 is SGHNT, CDR2 YENEEA, per germline. CDR3 DNA: TGTGCCAGCAGCCCCCGTCTAATGCCAAAGGGGCATGAGCAGTTCTTC. Protein sequence: CASSPRLMPKGHEQFF.

V gene TRBV19 combines with J gene TRBJ1-1, with TRBD1 as a possible D gene (6 bases). CDR1 LNHDA and CDR2 SQIVND come from the germline V gene (reference sequence). The germline V and J ends were trimmed by 4 bases and 2 bases, with 14 bases remaining between them. The CDR3 is 15 amino acids. The CDR3 DNA sequence: TGTGCCAGTAGTAGACAACCGGGACACAACACTGAAGCTTTCTTT. This translates into CASSRQPGHNTEAFF.

In this sample, this clone turned up once. The chain employs TRBV6-5 and TRBJ2-7; D is unclear. The germline V gene encodes CDR1 MNHEY and CDR2 SVGAGI. This CDR3 is 15 amino acids long. Trimming left V 8 bases short and J 2 bases short, with 19 bases between. CDR3 protein: CASQVRNSPPYEQYF. The CDR3 coding sequence is TGTGCCAGCCAAGTACGTAACAGCCCCCCCTACGAGCAGTACTTC.

V usage is TRBV7-6 and J usage is TRBJ2-7; D unresolved. The CDR3 covers 16 residues. Deletions cut 1 base from V and 0 bases from J, with 13 bases between. The germline CDR1 and CDR2 sequences are SGHVS and FNYEAQ. CDR3 loop: CASSLGSTETSYEQYF. In DNA form, the CDR3 reads TGTGCCAGCAGCTTAGGGTCAACAGAGACCTCCTACGAGCAGTACTTC. Together with reference TRBV7-6 and TRBJ2-7, the CDR3 gives the full variable domain: GAGVSQSPRYKVTKRGQDVALRCDPISGHVSLYWYRQALGQGPEFLTYFNYEAQQDKSGLPNDRFSAERPEGSISTLTIQRTEQRDSAMYRCASSLGSTETSYEQYFGPGTRLTVT.

V gene TRBV10-3 combines with J gene TRBJ2-7, with D maybe TRBD1 (6 bases). Trimming shortened V by 10 bases and J by 0 bases, and 22 bases separated the two germline ends. From germline, CDR1 is ENHRY and CDR2 SYGVKD. The CDR3 consists of 16 residues. Written as DNA, the CDR3 is TGTGCCACCAATCCAGGGGCTAGCTACGACTCCTACGAGCAGTACTTC. The encoded protein is CATNPGASYDSYEQYF.

This chain links TRBV7-2 with TRBJ2-3, with D possibly matching TRBD2 (5 bases). This CDR3 is built from 15 residues. The V and J ends lost 4 bases and 5 bases respectively, with 16 bases between them. Germline loops: CDR1 SGHTA, CDR2 FQGNSA. The CDR3 DNA is TGTGCCAGCAGCTCGGGATTGGCCCTTCAAGATACGCAGTATTTT. Its protein is CASSSGLALQDTQYF.

This clone was detected only once. The chain recombines TRBV7-9 with TRBJ1-3; possible D gene TRBD1, 6 bases. The CDR3 spans 16 residues. V was trimmed by 5 bases and J by 3 bases, leaving 17 bases between them. The germline V gene encodes CDR1 SEHNR and CDR2 FQNEAQ (reference sequence). The CDR3 sequence: CASSPMNRVDGNTIYF. The DNA for the CDR3 is TGTGCCAGCAGCCCGATGAACAGGGTGGATGGAAACACCATATATTTT.

This clone appeared once. The rearrangement links TRBV11-3 to TRBJ2-5, with no clear D. V gave up 6 bases and J gave up 4 bases, with 18 bases separating them. CDR1 SGHNT and CDR2 YENEEA come from the germline V gene. The CDR3 consists of 15 residues. The CDR3 loop reads CASSTLVSSGETQYF. The CDR3 coding sequence is TGTGCCAGCAGTACCCTGGTCTCTTCGGGAGAGACCCAGTACTTC.

V is TRBV28 and J is TRBJ2-2; D may be TRBD2 (6 bases). Trimming took 3 bases from V and 6 from J, leaving 14 bases between them. Germline V gives CDR1 MDHEN, CDR2 SYDVKM. This CDR3 region has 15 residues. This chain's CDR3 is CASSLTRSMAGELFF. The DNA of the CDR3 is TGTGCCAGCAGTTTGACTAGGTCGATGGCCGGGGAGCTGTTTTTT.

The CDR3 bases are TGTGCCACCAGCAGAGGACCACTAGAGCCAACCGGGGAGCTGTTTTTT. Translation: CATSRGPLEPTGELFF. The chain joins TRBV15 to TRBJ2-2, with D perhaps matching TRBD2 (5 bases). This CDR3 has 16 residues. Trimming removed 1 base at V and 5 bases at J, with 14 bases between. Germline-derived CDR1 and CDR2 are LNHNV and YYDKDF (reference sequence).

V is TRBV18 and J is TRBJ2-1; no clear D. The CDR3 loop spans 11 amino acids. The germline gives CDR1 KGHSH, CDR2 LQKENI. V was clipped by 5 bases and J by 5 bases, with 4 bases between them. The DNA of the CDR3 is TGTGCCAGCTCAGTCAACAATGAGCAGTTCTTC. It codes for CASSVNNEQFF.

This sequence joins TRBV7-2 and TRBJ2-7; D gene ambiguous. CDR1 and CDR2 (germline): SGHTA, FQGNSA. V lost 5 bases and J lost 5, with 16 bases in between. The CDR3 is made up of 14 amino acids. In DNA, the CDR3 is TGTGCCAGCAGCCCCCTACCCTCAGCCCACGAGCAGTACTTC. Protein: CASSPLPSAHEQYF.

The chain combines TRBV7-3 with TRBJ2-1; 8 positions match TRBD2. V trimming: 5 bases; J trimming: 6 bases; junction bases outside the gene matches: 9. In germline, CDR1 is SGHTA, CDR2 FQGTGA. The CDR3 extends over 15 amino acids. The chain's CDR3 is CASSLSGSISNEQFF. The DNA of the CDR3 is TGTGCCAGCAGCCTAAGCGGGAGCATCTCCAATGAGCAGTTCTTC. Complete variable domain (other parts from reference TRBV7-3 and TRBJ2-1): GAGVSQTPSNKVTEKGKYVELRCDPISGHTALYWYRQSLGQGPEFLIYFQGTGAADDSGLPNDRFFAVRPEGSVSTLKIQRTERGDSAVYLCASSLSGSISNEQFFGPGTRLTVL.

The rearrangement links TRBV2 to TRBJ1-1; the D is unclear. V was clipped by 7 bases and J by 0 bases, with 9 bases between them. CDR3 length: 13 residues. Germline loops: CDR1 SNHLY, CDR2 FYNNEI. In DNA form, the CDR3 reads TGTGCCAGCATGAGGGAATTGAACACTGAAGCTTTCTTT. It yields the protein CASMRELNTEAFF.

The CDR3 nucleotides read TGTGCCAGCAGCTTGGTCGGCGCGGGTGAAAAACTGTTTTTT. This codes for CASSLVGAGEKLFF. V gene TRBV5-6 combines with J gene TRBJ1-4, with D unclear. CDR3 length: 14 amino acids. Trimming took 0 bases from V and 7 from J, leaving 10 bases between them. From germline, CDR1 is SGHDT and CDR2 YYEEEE.